This T cell receptor (beta chain) stems from a study of radiation and T cells in renal cell carcinoma. The overall study: Nephrectomy followed 15 Gy stereotactic body radiation by 4 weeks. Study-wide points: Top tumor clonotypes rose in blood 2 weeks post-radiation, then contracted.

Libraries were prepared by immunoSEQ multiplex PCR; TCRdb keeps only in-frame clonotypes and omits some of them. Among some 120,000 clones listed, about 81% were seen once. The time point: blood 2 weeks post-SBRT. Treatment reported: 15 Gy SBRT to primary tumor, nephrectomy 4 weeks later. The patient's renal cell carcinoma had clear cell pathology. A note on this clone: The antigen is not known.

There are 14 residues in the CDR3. Germline loops: CDR1 SGHNT, CDR2 YYREEE (reference sequence). Trimming pared 0 bases from V and 0 bases from J, leaving 7 bases between. The sequences come from blood, collected from a patient whose treatment included radiotherapy and nephrectomy. The TCR was taken from a man aged 45 to 65 with renal cell carcinoma. This chain uses TRBV5-4 with TRBJ2-7; D unresolved. The CDR3 nucleotides read TGTGCCAGCAGCTTGGCTACGAGCTCCTACGAGCAGTACTTC. Translating it yields CASSLATSSYEQYF.